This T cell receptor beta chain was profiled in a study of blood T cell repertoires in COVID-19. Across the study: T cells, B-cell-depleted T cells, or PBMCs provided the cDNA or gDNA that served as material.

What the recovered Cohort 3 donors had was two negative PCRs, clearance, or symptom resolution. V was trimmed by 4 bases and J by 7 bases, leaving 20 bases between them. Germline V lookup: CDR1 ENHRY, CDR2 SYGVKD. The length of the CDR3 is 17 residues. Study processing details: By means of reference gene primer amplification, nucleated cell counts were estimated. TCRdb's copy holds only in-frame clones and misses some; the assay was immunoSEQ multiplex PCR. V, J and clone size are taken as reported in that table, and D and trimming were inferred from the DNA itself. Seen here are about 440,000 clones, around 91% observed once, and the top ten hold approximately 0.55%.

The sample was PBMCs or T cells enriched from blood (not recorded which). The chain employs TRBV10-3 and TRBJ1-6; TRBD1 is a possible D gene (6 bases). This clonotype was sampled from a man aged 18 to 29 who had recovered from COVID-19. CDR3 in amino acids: CAISGRGGPQGNSPLHF. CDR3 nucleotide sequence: TGTGCCATCAGTGGCCGCGGGGGGCCACAAGGAAATTCACCCCTCCACTTT.